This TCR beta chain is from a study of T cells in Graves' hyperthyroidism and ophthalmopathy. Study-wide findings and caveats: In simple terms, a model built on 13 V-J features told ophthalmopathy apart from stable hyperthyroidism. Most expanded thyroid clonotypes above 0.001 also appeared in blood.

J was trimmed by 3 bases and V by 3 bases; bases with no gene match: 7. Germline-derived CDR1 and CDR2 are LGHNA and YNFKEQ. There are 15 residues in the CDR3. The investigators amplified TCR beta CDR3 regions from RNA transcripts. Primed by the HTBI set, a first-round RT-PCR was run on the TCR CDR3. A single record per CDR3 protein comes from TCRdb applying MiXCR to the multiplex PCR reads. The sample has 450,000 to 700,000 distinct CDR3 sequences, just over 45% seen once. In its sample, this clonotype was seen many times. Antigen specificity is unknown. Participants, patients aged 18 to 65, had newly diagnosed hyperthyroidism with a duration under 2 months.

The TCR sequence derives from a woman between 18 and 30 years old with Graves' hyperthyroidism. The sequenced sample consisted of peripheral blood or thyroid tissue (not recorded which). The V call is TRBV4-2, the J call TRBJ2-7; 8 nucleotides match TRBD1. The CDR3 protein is CASSQGVQGDYEQYF. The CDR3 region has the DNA TGTGCCAGCAGCCAGGGGGTACAGGGGGACTACGAGCAGTACTTC.